Only a few counts were recorded for the clone carrying this T cell receptor beta chain. Its antigen is as yet unknown. This specimen comes from a study of T cell repertoires in cytomegalovirus infection. In the study overall: As its CMV epitopes, the study selected recently identified HLA-C-restricted and well-studied HLA-B-restricted targets. CMV infection together with matching HLA type was indicated by public TCR beta signatures. General study points: Clonotypes of TCR beta that were HLA-C-restricted and CMV-specific dominated the ex vivo response.

MiXCR, applied by TCRdb to the reads, yields one record per CDR3 protein. This repertoire shows about a million distinct CDR3 sequences, about a third found once; its top ten account for roughly 13%. This receptor was obtained from a human donor in good health (CMV status not recorded). Some clones in this sample may be carry-over from other donors' samples. The sample consisted of cultured CD8+ T cells from PBMCs, taken from culture after CMV antigen stimulation.

For the CDR3, the DNA is TGTGCCAGCAGTGAATCCACTAGCGGGGGGACTGAGCAGTTCTTC. It specifies CASSESTSGGTEQFF. The chain employs TRBV6-1 and TRBJ2-1; TRBD2 agrees at 12 bases. This CDR3 spans 15 amino acids. Per the germline V gene, CDR1 is MNHNS and CDR2 is SASEGT. Unmatched junction bases numbered 5, after V lost 2 bases and J lost 9 bases.